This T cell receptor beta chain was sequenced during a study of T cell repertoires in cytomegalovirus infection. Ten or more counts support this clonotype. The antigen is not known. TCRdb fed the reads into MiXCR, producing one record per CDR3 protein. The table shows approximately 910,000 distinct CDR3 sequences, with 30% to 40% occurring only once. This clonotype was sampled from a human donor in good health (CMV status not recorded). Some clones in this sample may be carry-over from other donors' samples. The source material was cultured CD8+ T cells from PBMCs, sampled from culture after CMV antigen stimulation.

CDR3 sequence (DNA): TGTGCCAGCAGCTCGGACATCACAGATACGCAGTATTTT. It specifies CASSSDITDTQYF. The chain links TRBV7-2 to TRBJ2-3, with a tentative D call TRBD1 (5 bases). This CDR3 is 13 amino acids long. CDR1 SGHTA and CDR2 FQGNSA come from the germline V gene. Trimming took 4 bases from V and 2 from J, leaving 7 bases between them.